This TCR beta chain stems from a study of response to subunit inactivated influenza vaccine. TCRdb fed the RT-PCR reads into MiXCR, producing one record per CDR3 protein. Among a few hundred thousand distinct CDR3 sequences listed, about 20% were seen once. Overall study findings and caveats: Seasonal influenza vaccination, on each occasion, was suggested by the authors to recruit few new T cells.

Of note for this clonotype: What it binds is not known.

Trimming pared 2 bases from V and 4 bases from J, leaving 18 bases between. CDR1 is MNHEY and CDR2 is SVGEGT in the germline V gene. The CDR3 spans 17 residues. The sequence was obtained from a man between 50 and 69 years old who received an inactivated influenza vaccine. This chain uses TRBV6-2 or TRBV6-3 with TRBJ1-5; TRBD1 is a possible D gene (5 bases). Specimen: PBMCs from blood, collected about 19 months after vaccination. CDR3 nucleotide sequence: TGTGCCAGCAGTTACAACTTGCAGGGTACGGTGAATCAGCCCCAGCATTTT. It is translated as CASSYNLQGTVNQPQHF.